A single sample gave rise to the 23 T cell receptor beta chains below, sequenced in a study of blood T cells in healthy people across ages. The second PCR ran roughly 6 to 11 cycles with a sample-barcoded 5' primer and J-beta primers. Using its own MiXCR run on the 5' RACE reads, TCRdb lists one record per CDR3 protein. The sample consists of around 1,500,000 distinct CDR3 sequences, around two fifths of them appearing once. The sequencing sample was made of blood. The receptors here all came from a woman younger than 30 in good health.

The rearrangement uses TRBV5-1 and TRBJ1-2; D perhaps matches TRBD1 (5 bases). Germline-derived CDR1 and CDR2 are SGHRS and YFSETQ. The CDR3 covers 13 residues. Trimming took off 5 bases at V and 6 bases at J, with 14 bases between the two ends. CDR3 sequence (DNA): TGCGCCAGCAGGGGTGTCGGAGGGGATGGCTACACCTTC. This translates into CASRGVGGDGYTF.

V gene TRBV11-3 combines with J gene TRBJ2-7; D gene ambiguous. This CDR3 has 15 residues. V lost 4 bases and J 7 bases, leaving 20 bases between the germline ends. Germline V gene sequence: CDR1 SGHNT, CDR2 YENEEA. As DNA, the CDR3 is TGTGCCAGCAGCTCGAGGTCTAGTGGCGACAATGAGCAGTACTTC. This gives the protein CASSSRSSGDNEQYF.

V and J are TRBV2 and TRBJ1-2, with TRBD1 matching over 7 bases. CDR1 is SNHLY, CDR2 FYNNEI, per germline. The CDR3 runs 13 residues. V gave up 6 bases and J gave up 4 bases; unmatched junction bases: 5. This CDR3 reads CASRGDSVYGYTF. The CDR3 nucleotides are TGTGCCAGCAGGGGGGACAGTGTCTATGGCTACACCTTC.

CDR3 region: CASSLRPGQGIYEQYF. CDR3 bases: TGTGCCAGCAGCTTAAGACCGGGACAGGGAATCTACGAGCAGTACTTC. The rearrangement joins TRBV7-2 to TRBJ2-7; the match to TRBD1 covers 9 bases. In germline, CDR1 is SGHTA, CDR2 FQGNSA. The V segment lost 2 bases and the J segment 3 bases; nucleotides outside the gene matches: 8. The CDR3 is made up of 16 amino acids.

This chain links TRBV9 with TRBJ2-3; either TRBD1 or TRBD2 may fit D (5 bases each). The ends were cut back, 3 bases at V and 0 bases at J, with 17 bases in the middle. This CDR3 region has 17 residues. Germline lookup yields CDR1 SGDLS and CDR2 YYNGEE. The DNA of the CDR3 is TGTGCCAGCAGCGCAAATTTGGGACGGAGAAGCACAGATACGCAGTATTTT. Its translation: CASSANLGRRSTDTQYF.

J is TRBJ1-2 and V is TRBV20-1; 7 bases fit TRBD1. V trimming: 7 bases; J trimming: 6 bases; junction bases outside the gene matches: 8. The CDR3 covers 12 residues. Per germline, CDR1 DFQATT and CDR2 SNEGSKA (reference sequence). The CDR3 bases are TGCAGTGTCCCGGGACAGACCAATGGCTACACCTTC. This translates into CSVPGQTNGYTF.

This rearrangement joins TRBV29-1 to TRBJ1-3, with D maybe TRBD1 (5 bases). CDR3 size: 13 residues. V lost 6 bases and J 2 bases, leaving 11 bases between the germline ends. Germline lookup yields CDR1 SQVTM and CDR2 ANQGSEA. The CDR3, as DNA: TGCAGCGTCGCTGGGGGGACTGGAAACACCATATATTTT. It encodes CSVAGGTGNTIYF.

The V gene is TRBV6-5, the J gene TRBJ2-7, with a weak D call TRBD2 (6 bases). V shed 7 bases and J shed 4 bases, with 8 bases lying between them. This CDR3 is built from 11 residues. Looked up from germline, CDR1 is MNHEY and CDR2 is SVGAGI. The CDR3 nucleotides read TGTGCCAGCAACGCGGGATACGAGCAGTACTTC. Translating it yields CASNAGYEQYF.

This clonotype was detected only a few times. This sequence joins TRBV28 and TRBJ2-5, with TRBD1 matching over 7 bases. The CDR3 consists of 16 residues. The germline V gene encodes CDR1 MDHEN and CDR2 SYDVKM. The V segment lost 6 bases and the J segment 1 base; nucleotides outside the gene matches: 11. CDR3 sequence: CASSPLQGTAQETQYF. As DNA, the CDR3 is TGTGCCAGCAGCCCTCTACAGGGGACAGCCCAAGAGACCCAGTACTTC.

A few counts support this clonotype. The CDR3 bases are TGTGCCAGCAGCCAAGATGGAGAGGGTAGTCACACTGAAGCTTTCTTT. Translation: CASSQDGEGSHTEAFF. The genes are TRBV3-1 and TRBJ1-1; D is unclear. The CDR3 has 16 amino acids. The V gene lost 0 bases and the J gene lost 3 bases, with 14 bases spanning the gap. Per the germline V gene, CDR1 is LGHDT and CDR2 is YNNKEL (reference sequence).

V is TRBV5-1 and J is TRBJ1-1; D is possibly TRBD1 (5 bases). The CDR3 runs 15 residues. Trimming removed 0 bases from V and 2 bases from J, with 11 bases in between. The V gene's germline CDR1 is SGHRS and CDR2 YFSETQ. The CDR3 is CASSLVRGDNTEAFF. CDR3 DNA sequence: TGCGCCAGCAGCTTGGTTCGGGGCGATAACACTGAAGCTTTCTTT.

This chain joins TRBV2 and TRBJ2-5, with TRBD1 matching over 7 bases. In germline, CDR1 is SNHLY, CDR2 FYNNEI. Trimming at V came to 5 bases and at J to 5 bases, leaving 5 bases not matched to a gene. This CDR3 region has 13 residues. The CDR3 loop is CASSSTGLETQYF. Written as DNA, the CDR3 is TGTGCCAGCAGTTCGACAGGGCTGGAGACCCAGTACTTC.

This chain joins TRBV28 and TRBJ2-3; 8 bases agree with TRBD2. The CDR3 has 17 amino acids. Germline lookup yields CDR1 MDHEN and CDR2 SYDVKM. Trimming cost V 2 bases and J 4 bases; bases outside gene matches: 11. The DNA for the CDR3 is TGTGCCAGCAGTTTACGCCGGACTAGCCTGACCCCAGATACGCAGTATTTT. Its protein is CASSLRRTSLTPDTQYF.

The DNA for the CDR3 is TGTGCCAGCAGTCCCTGGGGGGGGGCTGAAGAAAAACTGTTTTTT. Translated, it gives CASSPWGGAEEKLFF. J is TRBJ1-4 and V is TRBV28; TRBD1 is a possible D gene (6 bases). CDR1 and CDR2 (germline): MDHEN, SYDVKM. The germline V and J ends were trimmed by 5 bases and 8 bases, with 18 bases remaining between them. The CDR3 is 15 residues long.

The chain joins TRBV10-3 to TRBJ2-5; a weak D match, TRBD1 (7 bases). Germline V gene data show CDR1 as ENHRY and CDR2 as SYGVKD. CDR3 size: 18 residues. V gave up 2 bases and J gave up 2 bases, with 21 bases separating them. The CDR3, as DNA: TGTGCCATCAGTGAGGCTCAGACAGGGATCCGGGGGCAAGAGACCCAGTACTTC. Translating it yields CAISEAQTGIRGQETQYF.

This chain joins TRBV27 and TRBJ2-3, with 7 nucleotides matching TRBD2. Trimming at V came to 2 bases and at J to 3 bases, leaving 14 bases not matched to a gene. CDR1 is MNHEY and CDR2 is SMNVEV in the germline V gene (reference sequence). The CDR3 is 18 residues long. The CDR3 coding sequence is TGTGCCAGCAGTTTACTACCCTCGGCGGGCGGGGGTACAGATACGCAGTATTTT. This translates into CASSLLPSAGGGTDTQYF.

The chain joins TRBV27 to TRBJ2-4; TRBD2 matches at 10 bases. Germline CDR1 and CDR2: MNHEY and SMNVEV (reference sequence). The CDR3 runs to 17 residues. Unmatched junction bases numbered 11, after V lost 5 bases and J lost 4 bases. The CDR3 bases are TGTGCCAGCAGTCCGAGAGGGGTGACTAGCGGGAAAAACATTCAGTACTTC. Amino acids: CASSPRGVTSGKNIQYF.

J is TRBJ2-1 and V is TRBV30, with D hard to call. The CDR3 covers 14 residues. Per germline, CDR1 GTSNPN and CDR2 SVGIG (reference sequence). Trimming took 0 bases from V and 3 from J, leaving 9 bases between them. This CDR3 is CAWSVRRLYNEQFF. The CDR3 DNA reads as TGTGCCTGGAGTGTACGGCGGCTCTACAATGAGCAGTTCTTC.

This sequence joins TRBV20-1 and TRBJ1-4, with 8 bases lining up with TRBD1. CDR1 is DFQATT and CDR2 is SNEGSKA in the germline V gene (reference sequence). The CDR3 sequence is 17 residues long. V gave up 0 bases and J gave up 7 bases; unmatched junction bases: 13. The DNA for the CDR3 is TGCAGTGCTAGAGATCACGGGAAAGACAGGGGAAGTGAAAAACTGTTTTTT. Amino acid sequence: CSARDHGKDRGSEKLFF.

The V gene is TRBV20-1, the J gene TRBJ2-3; D is ambiguous. Germline assignment: CDR1 DFQATT and CDR2 SNEGSKA (reference sequence). This CDR3 has 13 residues. Deletions cut 3 bases from V and 1 base from J, with 8 bases between. The CDR3 here is CSARDFRTDTQYF. CDR3 nucleotide sequence: TGCAGTGCTAGGGATTTCCGCACAGATACGCAGTATTTT.

This chain links TRBV13 with TRBJ2-7, with 10 positions matching TRBD1. Germline V CDR1 and CDR2: PRHDT, FYEKMQ (reference sequence). V lost 6 bases to trimming and J lost 5 bases; unmatched junction nucleotides: 10. The CDR3 is 15 residues long. The CDR3 sequence is CASSQRQGARNEQYF. The CDR3 DNA sequence: TGTGCCAGCAGTCAACGACAGGGGGCGCGAAACGAGCAGTACTTC.

CDR3 DNA: TGCAGCGCCGACAGGGAAAACTATGGCTACACCTTC. It specifies CSADRENYGYTF. The chain links TRBV29-1 to TRBJ1-2; 7 bases line up with TRBD1. The CDR3 loop spans 12 amino acids. CDR1 is SQVTM, CDR2 ANQGSEA, per germline. Germline trimming cut 7 bases from V and 2 bases from J; bases unmatched to any gene: 4.

The V and J genes are TRBV6-6 and TRBJ1-5; D is ambiguous. The ends were cut back, 0 bases at V and 6 bases at J, with 3 bases in the middle. CDR3 length equals 12 residues. The germline V gene encodes CDR1 MNHNY and CDR2 SVGAGI (reference sequence). DNA for the CDR3: TGTGCCAGCAGTTACTCTAGTCAGCCCCAGCATTTT. Translation gives CASSYSSQPQHF.